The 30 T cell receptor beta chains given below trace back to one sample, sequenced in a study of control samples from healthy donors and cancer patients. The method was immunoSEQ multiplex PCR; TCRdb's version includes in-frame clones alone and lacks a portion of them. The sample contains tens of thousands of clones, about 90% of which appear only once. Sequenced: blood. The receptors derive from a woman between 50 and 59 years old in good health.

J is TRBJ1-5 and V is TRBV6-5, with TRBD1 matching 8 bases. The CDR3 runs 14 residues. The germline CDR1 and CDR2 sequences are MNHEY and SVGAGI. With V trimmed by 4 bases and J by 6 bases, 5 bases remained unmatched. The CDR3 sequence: CASSFQGAGQPQHF. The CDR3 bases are TGTGCCAGCAGTTTCCAGGGGGCGGGTCAGCCCCAGCATTTT.

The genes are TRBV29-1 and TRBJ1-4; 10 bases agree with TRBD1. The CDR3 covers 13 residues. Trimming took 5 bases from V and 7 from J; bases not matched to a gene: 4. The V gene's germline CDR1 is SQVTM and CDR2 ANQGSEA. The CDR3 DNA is TGCAGCGTTAGGACAGGGGGTTCTGAAAAACTGTTTTTT. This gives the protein CSVRTGGSEKLFF.

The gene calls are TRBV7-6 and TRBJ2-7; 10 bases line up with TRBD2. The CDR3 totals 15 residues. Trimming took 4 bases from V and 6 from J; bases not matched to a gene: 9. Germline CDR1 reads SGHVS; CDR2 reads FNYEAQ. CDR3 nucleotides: TGTGCCAGCAGCTCGCCCAGCGGGAGGGCCGGCGAGCAGTACTTC. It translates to CASSSPSGRAGEQYF.

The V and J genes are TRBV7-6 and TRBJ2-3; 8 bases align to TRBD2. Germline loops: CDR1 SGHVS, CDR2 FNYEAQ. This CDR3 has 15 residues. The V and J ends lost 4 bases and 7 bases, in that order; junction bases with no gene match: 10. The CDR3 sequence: CASSSITAGGHTQYF. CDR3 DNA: TGTGCCAGCAGCTCTATCACGGCGGGAGGACATACGCAGTATTTT. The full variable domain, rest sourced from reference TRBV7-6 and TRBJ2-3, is GAGVSQSPRYKVTKRGQDVALRCDPISGHVSLYWYRQALGQGPEFLTYFNYEAQQDKSGLPNDRFSAERPEGSISTLTIQRTEQRDSAMYRCASSSITAGGHTQYFGPGTRLTVL.

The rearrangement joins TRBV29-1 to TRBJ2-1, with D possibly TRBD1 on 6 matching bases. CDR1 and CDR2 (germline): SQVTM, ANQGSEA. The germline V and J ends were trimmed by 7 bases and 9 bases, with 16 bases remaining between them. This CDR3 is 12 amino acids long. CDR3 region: CSAGRPTGEQFF. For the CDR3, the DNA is TGCAGCGCAGGCCGGCCGACAGGTGAGCAGTTCTTC.

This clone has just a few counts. The DNA of the CDR3 is TGTGCCAGCAGCTTGACCGTGGAGAACCCTACCGGGGAGCTGTTTTTT. Amino acid sequence: CASSLTVENPTGELFF. The genes are TRBV7-9 and TRBJ2-2, with no clear D. Germline loops: CDR1 SEHNR, CDR2 FQNEAQ (reference sequence). CDR3 length: 16 residues. V lost 3 bases to trimming and J lost 5 bases, with 16 bases between them.

CDR3 sequence (DNA): TGTGCCAGCACCCGCAGGGGTTTCTCCTACAATGAGCAGTTCTTC. Its protein product is CASTRRGFSYNEQFF. The chain couples TRBV6-5 to TRBJ2-1; D may be TRBD1 (6 bases). The CDR3 extends over 15 amino acids. Trimming shortened V by 7 bases and J by 0 bases, and 13 bases separated the two germline ends. Per the germline V gene, CDR1 is MNHEY and CDR2 is SVGAGI.

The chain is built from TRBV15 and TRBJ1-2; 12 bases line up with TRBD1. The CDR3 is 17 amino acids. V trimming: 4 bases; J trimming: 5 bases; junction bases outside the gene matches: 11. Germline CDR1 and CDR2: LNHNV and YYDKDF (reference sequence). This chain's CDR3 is CATSTDEGQGARYGYTF. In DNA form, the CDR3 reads TGTGCCACCAGCACAGATGAGGGACAGGGGGCCAGGTATGGCTACACCTTC.

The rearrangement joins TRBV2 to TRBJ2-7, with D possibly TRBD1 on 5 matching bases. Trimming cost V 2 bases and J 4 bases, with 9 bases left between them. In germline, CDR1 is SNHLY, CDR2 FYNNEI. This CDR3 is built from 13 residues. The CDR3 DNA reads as TGTGCCAGCAGTGAACCAGGGCGATACGAGCAGTACTTC. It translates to CASSEPGRYEQYF.

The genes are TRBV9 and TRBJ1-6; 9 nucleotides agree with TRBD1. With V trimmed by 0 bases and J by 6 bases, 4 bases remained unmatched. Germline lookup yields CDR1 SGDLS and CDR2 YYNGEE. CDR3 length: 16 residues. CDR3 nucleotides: TGTGCCAGCAGCGTAGCGGGGACAGGGCTTAATTCACCCCTCCACTTT. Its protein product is CASSVAGTGLNSPLHF.

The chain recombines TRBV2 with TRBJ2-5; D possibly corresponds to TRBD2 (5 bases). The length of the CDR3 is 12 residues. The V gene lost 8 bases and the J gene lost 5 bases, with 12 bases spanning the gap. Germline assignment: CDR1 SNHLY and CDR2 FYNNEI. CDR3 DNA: TGTGCCAGCGCGGGTAATGCGGAGACCCAGTACTTC. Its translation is CASAGNAETQYF.

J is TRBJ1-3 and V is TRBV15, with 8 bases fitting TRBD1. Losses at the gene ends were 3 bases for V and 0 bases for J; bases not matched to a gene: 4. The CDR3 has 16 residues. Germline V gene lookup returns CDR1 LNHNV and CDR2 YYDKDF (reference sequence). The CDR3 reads CATSSGTGFSGNTIYF. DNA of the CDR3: TGTGCCACCAGCAGCGGGACAGGTTTCTCTGGAAACACCATATATTTT.

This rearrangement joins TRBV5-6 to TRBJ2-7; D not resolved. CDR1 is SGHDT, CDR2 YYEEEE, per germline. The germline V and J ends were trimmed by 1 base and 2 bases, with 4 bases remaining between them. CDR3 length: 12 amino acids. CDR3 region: CASSLSAYEQYF. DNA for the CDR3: TGTGCCAGCAGCTTGTCAGCCTACGAGCAGTACTTC.

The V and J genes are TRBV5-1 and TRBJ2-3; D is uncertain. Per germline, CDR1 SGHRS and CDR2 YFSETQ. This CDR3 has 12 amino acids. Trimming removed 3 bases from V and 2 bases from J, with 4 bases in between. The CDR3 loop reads CASSSFTDTQYF. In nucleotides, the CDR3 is TGCGCCAGCAGCTCCTTCACAGATACGCAGTATTTT. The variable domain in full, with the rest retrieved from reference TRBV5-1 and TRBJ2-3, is KAGVTQTPRYLIKTRGQQVTLSCSPISGHRSVSWYQQTPGQGLQFLFEYFSETQRNKGNFPGRFSGRQFSNSRSEMNVSTLELGDSALYLCASSSFTDTQYFGPGTRLTVL.

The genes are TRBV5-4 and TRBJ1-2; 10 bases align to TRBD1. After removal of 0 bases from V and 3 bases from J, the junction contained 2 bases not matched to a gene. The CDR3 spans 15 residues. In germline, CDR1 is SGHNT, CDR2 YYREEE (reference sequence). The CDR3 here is CASSLAGTGDYGYTF. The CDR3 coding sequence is TGTGCCAGCAGCTTGGCCGGGACAGGGGACTATGGCTACACCTTC.

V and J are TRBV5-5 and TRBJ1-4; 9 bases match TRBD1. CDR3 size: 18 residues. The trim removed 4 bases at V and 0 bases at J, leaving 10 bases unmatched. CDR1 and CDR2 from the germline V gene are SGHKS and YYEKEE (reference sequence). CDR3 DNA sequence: TGTGCCAGCAGCCCGCTGGGACAGGGATTTGCAACTAATGAAAAACTGTTTTTT. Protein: CASSPLGQGFATNEKLFF.

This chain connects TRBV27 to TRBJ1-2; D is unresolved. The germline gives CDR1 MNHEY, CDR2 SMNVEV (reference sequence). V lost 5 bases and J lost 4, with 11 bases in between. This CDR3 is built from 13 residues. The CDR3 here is CASSPNRLYGYTF. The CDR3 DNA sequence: TGTGCCAGCAGTCCAAATCGCCTCTATGGCTACACCTTC.

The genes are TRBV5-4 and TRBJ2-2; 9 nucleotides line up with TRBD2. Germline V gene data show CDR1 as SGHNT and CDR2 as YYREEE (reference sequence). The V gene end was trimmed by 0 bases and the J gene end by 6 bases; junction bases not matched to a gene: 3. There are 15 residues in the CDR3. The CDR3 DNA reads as TGTGCCAGCAGCTTGGAGGGACTAGCTCCCGGGGAGCTGTTTTTT. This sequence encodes CASSLEGLAPGELFF. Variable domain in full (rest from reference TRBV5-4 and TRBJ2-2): ETGVTQSPTHLIKTRGQQVTLRCSSQSGHNTVSWYQQALGQGPQFIFQYYREEENGRGNFPPRFSGLQFPNYSSELNVNALELDDSALYLCASSLEGLAPGELFFGEGSRLTVL.

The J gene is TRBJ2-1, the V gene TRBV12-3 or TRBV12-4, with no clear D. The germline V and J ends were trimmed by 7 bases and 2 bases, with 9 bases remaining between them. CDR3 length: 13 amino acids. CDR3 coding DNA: TGTGCCAGCACCCCAGAAGCCTACAATGAGCAGTTCTTC. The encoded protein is CASTPEAYNEQFF.

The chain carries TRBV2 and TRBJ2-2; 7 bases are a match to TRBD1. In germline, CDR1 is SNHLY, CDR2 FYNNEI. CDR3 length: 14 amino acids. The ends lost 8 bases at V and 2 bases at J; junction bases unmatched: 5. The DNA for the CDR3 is TGTGCCAGCCTCGGGACAGCCAACACCGGGGAGCTGTTTTTT. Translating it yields CASLGTANTGELFF.

Here the CDR3 reads CASSVNFGGSTDTQYF. The CDR3 DNA reads as TGTGCCAGCAGCGTAAATTTTGGGGGAAGTACAGATACGCAGTATTTT. This sequence joins TRBV9 and TRBJ2-3; TRBD1 or TRBD2 may be the D gene (5 bases each). Trimming stripped 1 base from V and 3 bases from J, with 15 bases between. Per germline, CDR1 SGDLS and CDR2 YYNGEE. The CDR3 is 16 amino acids.

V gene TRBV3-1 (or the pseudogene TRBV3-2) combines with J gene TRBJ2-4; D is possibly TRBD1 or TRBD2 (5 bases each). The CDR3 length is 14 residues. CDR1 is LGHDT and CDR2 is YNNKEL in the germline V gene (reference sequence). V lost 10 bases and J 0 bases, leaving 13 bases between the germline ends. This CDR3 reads CATGDRLAKNIQYF. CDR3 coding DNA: TGTGCCACCGGGGACCGGTTAGCCAAAAACATTCAGTACTTC.

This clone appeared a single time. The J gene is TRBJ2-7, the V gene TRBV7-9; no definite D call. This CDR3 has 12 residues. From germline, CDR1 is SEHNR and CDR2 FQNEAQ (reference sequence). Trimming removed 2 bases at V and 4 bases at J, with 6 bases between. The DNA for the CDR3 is TGTGCCAGCAGCTTAAGCCCTTACGAGCAGTACTTC. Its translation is CASSLSPYEQYF.

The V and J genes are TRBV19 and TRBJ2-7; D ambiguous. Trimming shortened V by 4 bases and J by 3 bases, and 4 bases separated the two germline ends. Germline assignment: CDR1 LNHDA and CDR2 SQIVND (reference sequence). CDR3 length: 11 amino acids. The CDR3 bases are TGTGCCAGTAGTAATATCTACGAGCAGTACTTC. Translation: CASSNIYEQYF.

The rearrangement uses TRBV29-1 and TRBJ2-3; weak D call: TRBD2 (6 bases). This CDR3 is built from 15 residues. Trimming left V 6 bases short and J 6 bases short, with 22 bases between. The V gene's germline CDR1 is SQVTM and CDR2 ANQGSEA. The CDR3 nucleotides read TGCAGCGTGGGACGACTAGTGAGTGGGACGGATACGCAGTATTTT. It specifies CSVGRLVSGTDTQYF.

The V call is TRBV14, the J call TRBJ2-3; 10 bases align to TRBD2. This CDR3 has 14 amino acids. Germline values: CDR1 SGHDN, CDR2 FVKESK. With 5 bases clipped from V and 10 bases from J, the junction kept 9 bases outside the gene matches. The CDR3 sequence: CASSSWTSGLSQYF. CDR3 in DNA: TGTGCCAGCAGCTCTTGGACTAGCGGATTATCGCAGTATTTT.

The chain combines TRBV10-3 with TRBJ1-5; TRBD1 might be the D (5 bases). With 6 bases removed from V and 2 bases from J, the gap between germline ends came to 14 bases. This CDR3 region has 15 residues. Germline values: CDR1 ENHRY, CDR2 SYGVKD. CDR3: CAIRGGELGNQPQHF. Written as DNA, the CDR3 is TGTGCCATCAGGGGGGGGGAATTAGGCAATCAGCCCCAGCATTTT.

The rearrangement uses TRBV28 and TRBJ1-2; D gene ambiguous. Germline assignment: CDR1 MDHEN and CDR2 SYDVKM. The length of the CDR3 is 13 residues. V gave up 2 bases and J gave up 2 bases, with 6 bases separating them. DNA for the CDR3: TGTGCCAGCAGTTTAACGACGAACTATGGCTACACCTTC. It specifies CASSLTTNYGYTF.

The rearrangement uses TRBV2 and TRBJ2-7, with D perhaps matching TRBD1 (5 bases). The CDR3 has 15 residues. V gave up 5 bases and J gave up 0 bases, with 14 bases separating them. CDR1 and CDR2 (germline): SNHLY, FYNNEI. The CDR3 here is CASSPNRQSSYEQYF. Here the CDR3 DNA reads TGTGCCAGCAGTCCCAACAGACAGAGCTCCTACGAGCAGTACTTC.

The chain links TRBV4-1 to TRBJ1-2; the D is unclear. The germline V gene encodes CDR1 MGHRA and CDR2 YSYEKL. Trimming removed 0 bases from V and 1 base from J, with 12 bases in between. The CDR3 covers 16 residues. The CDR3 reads CASSQELGPSNYGYTF. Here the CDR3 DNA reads TGCGCCAGCAGCCAAGAACTAGGACCGAGTAACTATGGCTACACCTTC.